This note documents a single T cell receptor beta chain sequence. MiXCR, run by TCRdb on the RT-PCR reads, gives a single entry per CDR3 protein. Seen here are about 680,000 distinct CDR3 sequences, more than 13% observed once, and the top ten hold 3% to 4.5%. The V and J ends lost 3 bases and 4 bases respectively, with 18 bases between them. This CDR3 contains 15 residues. Germline V gives CDR1 DFQATT, CDR2 SNEGSKA (reference sequence). This clonotype was obtained from a female donor in good health, serving as a healthy control. The chain carries TRBV20-1 and TRBJ1-2; unclear D gene. Sequencing used memory CD4+ T cells from blood. CDR3 sequence reads: CSASTLGQPRYGYTF. The CDR3 DNA is TGCAGTGCTAGTACCTTAGGGCAGCCGCGCTATGGCTACACCTTC.